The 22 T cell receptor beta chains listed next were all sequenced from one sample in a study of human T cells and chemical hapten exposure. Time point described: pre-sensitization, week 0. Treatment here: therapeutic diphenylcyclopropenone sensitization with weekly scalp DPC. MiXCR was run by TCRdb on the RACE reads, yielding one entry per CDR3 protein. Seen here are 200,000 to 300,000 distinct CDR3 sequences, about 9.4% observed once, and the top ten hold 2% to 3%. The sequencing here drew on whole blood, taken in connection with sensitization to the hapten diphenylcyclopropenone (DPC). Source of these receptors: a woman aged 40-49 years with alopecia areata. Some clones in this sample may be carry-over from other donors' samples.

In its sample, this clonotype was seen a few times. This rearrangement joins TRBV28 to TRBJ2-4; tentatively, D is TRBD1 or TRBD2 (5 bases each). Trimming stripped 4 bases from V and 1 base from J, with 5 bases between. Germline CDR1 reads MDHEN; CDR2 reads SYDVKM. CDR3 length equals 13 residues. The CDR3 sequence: CASSWGAKNIQYF. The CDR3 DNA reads TGTGCCAGCAGTTGGGGGGCCAAAAACATTCAGTACTTC.

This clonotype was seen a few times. In DNA form, the CDR3 reads TGTGCCAGCAGCTCGGGCAGCCTGTCCGGTTCCAATTCACCCCTCCACTTT. Translation: CASSSGSLSGSNSPLHF. The chain couples TRBV7-2 to TRBJ1-6, with no clear D. CDR1 is SGHTA and CDR2 is FQGNSA in the germline V gene. The CDR3 is 17 residues long. V lost 4 bases, J lost 7 bases, and 20 bases lay in between.

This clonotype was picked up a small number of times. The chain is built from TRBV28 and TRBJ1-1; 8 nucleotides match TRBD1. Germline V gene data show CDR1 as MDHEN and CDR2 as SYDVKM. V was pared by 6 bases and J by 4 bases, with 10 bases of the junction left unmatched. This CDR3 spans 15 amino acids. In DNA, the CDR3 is TGTGCCAGCAGCCTACTCAGGGGGCAAAGCACTGAAGCTTTCTTT. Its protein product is CASSLLRGQSTEAFF.

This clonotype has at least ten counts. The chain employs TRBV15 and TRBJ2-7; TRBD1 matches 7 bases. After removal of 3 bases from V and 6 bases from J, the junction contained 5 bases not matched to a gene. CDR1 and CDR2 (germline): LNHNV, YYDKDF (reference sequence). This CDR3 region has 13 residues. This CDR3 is CATSRARGSEQYF. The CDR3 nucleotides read TGTGCCACCAGCAGGGCCAGGGGGTCCGAGCAGTACTTC.

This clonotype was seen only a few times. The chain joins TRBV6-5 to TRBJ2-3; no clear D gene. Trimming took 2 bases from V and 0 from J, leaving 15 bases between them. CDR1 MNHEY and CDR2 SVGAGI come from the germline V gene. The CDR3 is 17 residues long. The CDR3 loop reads CASSYAELPPSTDTQYF. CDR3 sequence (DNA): TGTGCCAGCAGTTACGCGGAGTTACCCCCTAGCACAGATACGCAGTATTTT.

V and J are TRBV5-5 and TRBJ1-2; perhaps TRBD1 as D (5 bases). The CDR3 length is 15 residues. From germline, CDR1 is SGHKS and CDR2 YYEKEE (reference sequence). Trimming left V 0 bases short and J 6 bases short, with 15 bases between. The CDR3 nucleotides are TGTGCCAGCAGCTTGGAGGGGCGCGCTCAAGATGGCTACACCTTC. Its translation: CASSLEGRAQDGYTF.

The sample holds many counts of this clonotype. CDR3 nucleotides: TGTGCCAGCAAACCTTCACCCAATAGCAATCAGCCCCAGCATTTT. Translated: CASKPSPNSNQPQHF. The chain uses TRBV6-6 and TRBJ1-5; D is unclear. Germline V gives CDR1 MNHNY, CDR2 SVGAGI (reference sequence). This CDR3 is built from 15 residues. Trimming left V 7 bases short and J 0 bases short, with 13 bases between.

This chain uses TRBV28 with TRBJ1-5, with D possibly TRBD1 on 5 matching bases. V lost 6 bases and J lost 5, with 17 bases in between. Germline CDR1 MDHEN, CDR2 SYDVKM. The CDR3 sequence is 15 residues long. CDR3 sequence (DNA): TGTGCCAGCAGACCCAACTGGGGGGAGGATCAGCCCCAGCATTTT. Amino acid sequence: CASRPNWGEDQPQHF.

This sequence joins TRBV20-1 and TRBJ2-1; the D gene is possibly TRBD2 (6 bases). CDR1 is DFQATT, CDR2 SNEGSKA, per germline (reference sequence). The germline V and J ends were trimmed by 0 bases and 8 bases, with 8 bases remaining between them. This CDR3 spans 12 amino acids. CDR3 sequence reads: CSARDAGYEQFF. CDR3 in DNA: TGCAGTGCTAGAGATGCGGGGTATGAGCAGTTCTTC.

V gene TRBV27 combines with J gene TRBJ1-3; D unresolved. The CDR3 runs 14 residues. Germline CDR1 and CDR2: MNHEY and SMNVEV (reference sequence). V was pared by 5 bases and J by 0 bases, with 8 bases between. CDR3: CASSAGFSGNTIYF. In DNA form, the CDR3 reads TGTGCCAGCAGTGCAGGATTCTCTGGAAACACCATATATTTT.

Here the CDR3 reads CASSWREGRTDTQYF. CDR3 nucleotides: TGTGCCAGCAGTTGGCGGGAGGGCCGAACAGATACGCAGTATTTT. The gene calls are TRBV12-3 or TRBV12-4 and TRBJ2-3; 9 bases are shared with TRBD2. V dropped 4 bases and J dropped 3; count of bases not matched to a gene: 5. CDR3 length: 15 residues.

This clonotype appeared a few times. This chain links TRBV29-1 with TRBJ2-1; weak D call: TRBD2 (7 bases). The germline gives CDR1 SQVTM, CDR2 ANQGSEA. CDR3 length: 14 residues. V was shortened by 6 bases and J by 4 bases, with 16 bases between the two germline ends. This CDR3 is CSVKLGGVYNEQFF. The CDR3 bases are TGCAGCGTGAAACTAGGGGGGGTTTACAATGAGCAGTTCTTC.

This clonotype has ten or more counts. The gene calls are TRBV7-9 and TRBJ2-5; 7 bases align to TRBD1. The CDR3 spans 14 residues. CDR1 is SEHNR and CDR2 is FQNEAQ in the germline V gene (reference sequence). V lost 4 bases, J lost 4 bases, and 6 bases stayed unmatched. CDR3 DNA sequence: TGTGCCAGCAGCTCTGGGACAGTCCGAGAGACCCAGTACTTC. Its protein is CASSSGTVRETQYF.

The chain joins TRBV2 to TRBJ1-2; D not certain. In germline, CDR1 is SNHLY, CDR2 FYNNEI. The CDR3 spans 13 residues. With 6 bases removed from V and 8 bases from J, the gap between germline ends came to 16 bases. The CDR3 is CASSVGRGQGYTF. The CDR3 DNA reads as TGTGCCAGCAGCGTGGGTCGAGGGCAGGGCTACACCTTC.

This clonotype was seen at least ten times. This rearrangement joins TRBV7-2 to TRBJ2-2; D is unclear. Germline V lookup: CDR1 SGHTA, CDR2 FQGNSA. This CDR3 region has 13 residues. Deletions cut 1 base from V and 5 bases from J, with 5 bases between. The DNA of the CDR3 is TGTGCCAGCAGCTTAGGTTCAACCGGGGAGCTGTTTTTT. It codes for CASSLGSTGELFF.

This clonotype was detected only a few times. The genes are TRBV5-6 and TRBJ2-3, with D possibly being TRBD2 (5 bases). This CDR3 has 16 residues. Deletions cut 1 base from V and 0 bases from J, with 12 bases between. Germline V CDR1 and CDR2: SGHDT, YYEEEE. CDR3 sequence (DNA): TGTGCCAGCAGCTTGTTTGGACGGACTAGCACAGATACGCAGTATTTT. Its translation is CASSLFGRTSTDTQYF.

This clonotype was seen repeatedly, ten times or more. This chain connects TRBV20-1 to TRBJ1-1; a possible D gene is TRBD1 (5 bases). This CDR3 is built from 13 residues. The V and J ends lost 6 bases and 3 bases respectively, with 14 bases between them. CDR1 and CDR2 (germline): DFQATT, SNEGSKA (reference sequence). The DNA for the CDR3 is TGCAGTGCCAGGGCGGGAGGCGACACTGAAGCTTTCTTT. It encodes CSARAGGDTEAFF.

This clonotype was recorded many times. In DNA form, the CDR3 reads TGTGCCAGCAGCCAAGCAGGACACAACAATGAGCAGTTCTTC. Amino acid sequence: CASSQAGHNNEQFF. This chain links TRBV4-2 with TRBJ2-1, with a weak D call TRBD1 (5 bases). V lost 1 base, J lost 5 bases, and 9 bases lay in between. The CDR3 extends over 14 amino acids. Germline V gene lookup returns CDR1 LGHNA and CDR2 YNFKEQ.

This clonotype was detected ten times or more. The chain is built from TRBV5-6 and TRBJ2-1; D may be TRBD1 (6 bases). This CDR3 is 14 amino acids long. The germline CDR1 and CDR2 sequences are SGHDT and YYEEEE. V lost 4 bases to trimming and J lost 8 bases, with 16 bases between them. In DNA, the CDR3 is TGTGCCAGCAGCCCGACAGGTGTGAGCGATGAGCAGTTCTTC. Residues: CASSPTGVSDEQFF.

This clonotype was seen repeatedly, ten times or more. The CDR3 loop is CASSLEGTEAFF. The CDR3 bases are TGTGCCAGCAGTTTAGAAGGCACTGAAGCTTTCTTT. The J gene is TRBJ1-1, the V gene TRBV12-3 or TRBV12-4; D unclear. The V end was cut by 1 base, the J end by 4 bases, with 4 bases between. This CDR3 is built from 12 residues.

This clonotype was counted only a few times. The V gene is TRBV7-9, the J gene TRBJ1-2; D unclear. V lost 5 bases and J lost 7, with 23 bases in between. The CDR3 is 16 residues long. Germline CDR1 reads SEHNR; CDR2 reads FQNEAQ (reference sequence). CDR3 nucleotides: TGTGCCAGCAGCGTTCAAACGAGGGCATTTTATGGTGGCTACACCTTC. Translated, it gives CASSVQTRAFYGGYTF.

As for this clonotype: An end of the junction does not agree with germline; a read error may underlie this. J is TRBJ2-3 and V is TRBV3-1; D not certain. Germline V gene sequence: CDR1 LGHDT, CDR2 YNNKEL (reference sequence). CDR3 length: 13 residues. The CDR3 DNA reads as TGTGCCAGCAGCCAAGCCTCTCGGGTAGGACCCTCTTTT. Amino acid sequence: CASSQASRVGPSF.